This entry describes one TCR beta chain. Germline lookup yields CDR1 LGHDT and CDR2 YNNKEL (reference sequence). This CDR3 contains 14 residues. J lost 4 bases, V lost 5 bases, and 2 bases had no gene match. Produced via immunoSEQ multiplex PCR; TCRdb's table is partial and in-frame only. The sample yields approximately 200,000 clones, approximately 80% seen once. This entry belongs to a study of blood T cell repertoires in COVID-19. This TCR came from a human donor with acute or convalescent COVID-19. The donor label of this sample is uncertain. Source material: peripheral blood. The J gene is TRBJ2-1, the V gene TRBV3-1 (or the pseudogene TRBV3-2); TRBD1 matches 10 bases. CDR3 residues: CASSDRGLYNEQFF. The CDR3 nucleotides read TGTGCCAGCAGCGACAGGGGGCTTTACAATGAGCAGTTCTTC.